This T cell receptor (beta chain) comes out of a study of shared clonotypes between healthy human individuals. The CDR3 covers 18 residues. With 5 bases clipped from V and 2 bases from J, the junction kept 14 bases outside the gene matches. Germline values: CDR1 SGHAT, CDR2 FQNNGV. Profiling relied on immunoSEQ multiplex PCR, and the TCRdb table lists in-frame clones only, not all of them. The table records just over 2,000,000 clones, 85% to 95% of them present only once. The sample was naive CD4+ T cells sorted from blood. Described subset: CD45RA+ positively selected. V usage is TRBV11-2 and J usage is TRBJ2-7, with 11 bases aligning to TRBD2. This clonotype originated in a young man in good health. In nucleotides, the CDR3 is TGTGCCAGCAGCCTTTTTACCACTGGGACTAGCGGTACCTACGAGCAGTACTTC. Translating it yields CASSLFTTGTSGTYEQYF.